This T cell receptor beta chain was sequenced in a study of early T cells in non-severe SARS-CoV-2 infection. Each CDR3 protein is one row after TCRdb ran MiXCR on the 5' RACE reads. This table holds 85,000 to 100,000 distinct CDR3 sequences, about 10% found once. With V trimmed by 6 bases and J by 1 base, 5 bases remained unmatched. CDR1 and CDR2 (germline): SNHLY, FYNNEI. CDR3 length: 14 residues. This TCR came from an adult who was a healthcare worker with PCR-confirmed SARS-CoV-2 infection or an uninfected control (not recorded which). The sequenced sample consisted of whole blood. The chain is built from TRBV2 and TRBJ1-1, with 7 positions matching TRBD1. CDR3 coding DNA: TGTGCCAGCAGGAGACAGGGAGAGAACACTGAAGCTTTCTTT. This sequence encodes CASRRQGENTEAFF.